The 9 T cell receptor beta chains presented below share a single source sample, sequenced in a study of blood T cells in healthy people across ages. A second about 6 to 11 cycle PCR used barcoded and J-beta primers. MiXCR was run by TCRdb on the 5' RACE reads, yielding one entry per CDR3 protein. The table includes around 900,000 distinct CDR3 sequences, more than 25% detected once. The sequenced material came from blood. These receptors were obtained from a woman older than 75 in good health.

Only one count was recorded for this clonotype. V and J are TRBV7-2 and TRBJ2-7; the D gene is possibly TRBD2 (6 bases). The last part of the DNA fits TRBJ2-5 better; the J call may be wrong. The CDR3 spans 13 residues. The germline gives CDR1 SGHTA, CDR2 FQGNSA. CDR3 region: CASSALALETQYF. The CDR3 DNA reads TGTGCCAGCAGCGCGCTAGCGTTGGAGACCCAGTACTTC.

This rearrangement joins TRBV20-1 to TRBJ1-2; 12 bases are shared with TRBD1. With 3 bases clipped from V and 7 bases from J, the junction kept 9 bases outside the gene matches. From germline, CDR1 is DFQATT and CDR2 SNEGSKA (reference sequence). The CDR3 has 15 residues. CDR3 bases: TGCAGTGCTAGGGCCCCGGGACAGGGGGCGGTTGGCTACACCTTC. Translating it yields CSARAPGQGAVGYTF.

About this clonotype itself: One end of the junction fails to match germline, which may point to a read error. This chain links TRBV12-3 or TRBV12-4 with TRBJ2-7; the D gene is possibly TRBD1 (6 bases). This CDR3 has 15 residues. CDR3 DNA: TGTGCCGGCAGTGGTGGATCCGGGACACCTTACGAGCAGTACTTC. Amino acids: CAGSGGSGTPYEQYF.

The chain is built from TRBV10-3 and TRBJ2-4; 8 positions match TRBD1. The DNA end is a closer match to TRBJ2-7, so the J assignment may be wrong. From germline, CDR1 is ENHRY and CDR2 SYGVKD. CDR3 size: 15 residues. The CDR3 is CAISEARQGTGEQYF. CDR3 sequence (DNA): TGTGCCATCAGTGAGGCTAGACAGGGGACGGGCGAGCAGTACTTC.

Concerning this clonotype itself: An end of the junction does not agree with germline; a read error may underlie this. The rearrangement joins TRBV6-1 to TRBJ2-3; 7 bases are a match to TRBD1. Per the germline V gene, CDR1 is MNHNS and CDR2 is SASEGT. The CDR3 contains 15 residues. This chain's CDR3 is CAGSEQGTRTDTQYF. For the CDR3, the DNA is TGTGCCGGCAGTGAACAGGGGACCCGCACAGATACGCAGTATTTT.

The chain carries TRBV9 and TRBJ1-2; D gene ambiguous. From germline, CDR1 is SGDLS and CDR2 YYNGEE. CDR3 size: 12 residues. V lost 2 bases and J 8 bases, leaving 10 bases between the germline ends. CDR3 coding DNA: TGTGCCAGCAGCGTGGGTGGTCGGGGCTACACCTTC. Translating it yields CASSVGGRGYTF.

This clonotype was recorded at least ten times. This chain uses TRBV3-1 with TRBJ1-2; D is uncertain. V was cut by 0 bases and J by 13 bases, with 12 bases left in between. CDR3 length: 12 amino acids. From germline, CDR1 is LGHDT and CDR2 YNNKEL (reference sequence). CDR3 DNA: TGTGCCAGCAGCCAAGATGGGCTCTACTTCACCTTC. The encoded protein is CASSQDGLYFTF.

This clonotype appeared once. An end of the junction differs from the germline gene, which may be a read error. This chain uses TRBV6-5 with TRBJ1-5; 8 positions agree with TRBD1. Germline lookup yields CDR1 MNHEY and CDR2 SVGAGI. The CDR3 length is 16 residues. The CDR3 region is CASSHSKRTGNQPQHF. The CDR3 region has the DNA TGTGCCAGCAGTCACTCGAAGAGGACAGGGAACCAGCCCCAGCATTTT.

The chain has TRBV20-1 and TRBJ1-4; possibly TRBD1 for D (5 bases). Germline CDR1 DFQATT, CDR2 SNEGSKA (reference sequence). V was clipped by 0 bases and J by 8 bases, with 16 bases between them. The CDR3 is made up of 15 amino acids. CDR3 amino acids: CSARDRGRVYEKLFF. As DNA, the CDR3 is TGCAGTGCTAGAGATCGGGGCAGGGTTTACGAAAAACTGTTTTTT.